This T cell receptor beta chain appears in the sequencing data of a study of blood T cell repertoires in COVID-19. Overall study context: PBMCs, B-cell-depleted T cells, or T cells provided the cDNA or gDNA that made up the material.

Original analysis: Nucleated cell counts were estimated from reference gene primer amplification. Some clones are missing from TCRdb's copy, which holds only in-frame ones; the method was immunoSEQ multiplex PCR. V, J and clone size derive from that table, while D and trimming were established from the DNA sequence. The repertoire holds 150,000 to 200,000 clones, with about 90% as singletons. Per the germline V gene, CDR1 is MNHNS and CDR2 is SASEGT. Deletions cut 0 bases from V and 7 bases from J, with 12 bases between. The CDR3 is 14 amino acids. Patients of the Seattle cohort, enrolled during active infection, were followed longitudinally. In this sample, this clone turned up once.

The sequenced sample consisted of peripheral blood. The chain employs TRBV6-1 and TRBJ2-5; tentatively, D is TRBD1 (5 bases). This TCR was sampled from an older woman with COVID-19, enrolled during active disease. The CDR3 nucleotides are TGTGCCAGCAGTGAAGCGCGATGGGGCGGGACCCAGTACTTC. This codes for CASSEARWGGTQYF.